Listed here are 16 T cell receptor beta chains from one sample, sequenced in a study of blood T cells in healthy people across ages. A sample-barcoded 5' primer and a J-beta primer mix were used in a second PCR of roughly 7 to 11 cycles. TCRdb processed the 5' RACE reads anew with MiXCR; each CDR3 protein has one entry. The table lists roughly 2 million distinct CDR3 sequences, roughly 49% of them singletons. The sample was blood. The receptor set was obtained from a woman aged 40 to 50 in good health.

The chain joins TRBV5-5 to TRBJ2-1; D is unclear. The CDR3 runs 15 residues. The germline V and J ends were trimmed by 4 bases and 2 bases, with 13 bases remaining between them. Germline V gives CDR1 SGHKS, CDR2 YYEKEE (reference sequence). The CDR3 sequence: CASSAPLKTYNEQFF. CDR3 DNA: TGTGCCAGCAGCGCCCCCTTGAAAACCTACAATGAGCAGTTCTTC.

The genes are TRBV20-1 and TRBJ1-4; no reliable D call. Germline V gene data show CDR1 as DFQATT and CDR2 as SNEGSKA (reference sequence). V lost 0 bases, J lost 7 bases, and 9 bases lay in between. The CDR3 has 13 amino acids. In nucleotides, the CDR3 is TGCAGTGCTAGAGATGTTTTTGGTGAAAAACTGTTTTTT. This sequence encodes CSARDVFGEKLFF.

V usage is TRBV3-1 and J usage is TRBJ2-7; D possibly matches TRBD1 or TRBD2 (5 bases each). The CDR3 runs to 15 residues. V lost 0 bases, J lost 5 bases, and 14 bases lay in between. Looked up from germline, CDR1 is LGHDT and CDR2 is YNNKEL (reference sequence). CDR3 nucleotides: TGTGCCAGCAGCCAAGATAGTGGGGGTAGCCACGAGCAGTACTTC. Translated: CASSQDSGGSHEQYF.

The V call is TRBV7-2, the J call TRBJ2-3; TRBD1 might be the D (8 bases). V lost 5 bases, J lost 0 bases, and 15 bases lay in between. This CDR3 spans 16 amino acids. Per the germline V gene, CDR1 is SGHTA and CDR2 is FQGNSA. The CDR3 here is CASSQRDRYSTDTQYF. Here the CDR3 DNA reads TGTGCCAGCAGCCAGCGGGACAGGTACAGCACAGATACGCAGTATTTT. Complete variable domain (other parts from reference TRBV7-2 and TRBJ2-3): GAGVSQSPSNKVTEKGKDVELRCDPISGHTALYWYRQSLGQGLEFLIYFQGNSAPDKSGLPSDRFSAERTGGSVSTLTIQRTQQEDSAVYLCASSQRDRYSTDTQYFGPGTRLTVL.

The table lists this clonotype with a few counts. The chain recombines TRBV29-1 with TRBJ1-2, with D tentatively TRBD1 (5 bases). Germline V gene data show CDR1 as SQVTM and CDR2 as ANQGSEA. This CDR3 comprises 9 residues. The CDR3 loop is CSVGHGYTF. Here the CDR3 DNA reads TGCAGTGTGGGGCATGGCTACACCTTC.

CDR3 nucleotides: TGTGCCAGCAGCTTGCCGGGGATGCTCTTTCCCCTCTATGGCTACACCTTC. This gives the protein CASSLPGMLFPLYGYTF. V is TRBV5-6 and J is TRBJ1-2; no definite D call. The CDR3 has 17 residues. Germline V CDR1 and CDR2: SGHDT, YYEEEE. V was clipped by 1 base and J by 4 bases, with 20 bases between them.

This clonotype has at least ten counts. The V call is TRBV7-2, the J call TRBJ2-5, with D possibly TRBD2 on 6 matching bases. V was pared by 1 base and J by 7 bases, with 13 bases between. This CDR3 contains 14 residues. CDR1 and CDR2 from the germline V gene are SGHTA and FQGNSA. CDR3 nucleotide sequence: TGTGCCAGCAGCTTAGTAGCGCCGGAGGGGACCCAGTACTTC. Its protein is CASSLVAPEGTQYF.

The rearrangement uses TRBV4-1 and TRBJ2-1, with TRBD2 matching over 13 bases. The CDR3 is made up of 17 amino acids. From germline, CDR1 is MGHRA and CDR2 YSYEKL. Trimming took 1 base from V and 9 from J; bases not matched to a gene: 9. CDR3 DNA: TGCGCCAGCAGCCAAGGAGGACTAGCGGGGGCCTGGGGTGAGCAGTTCTTC. Translated, it gives CASSQGGLAGAWGEQFF.

The table lists this clonotype with a few counts. This chain connects TRBV20-1 to TRBJ1-2, with 9 bases matching TRBD1. With 6 bases clipped from V and 3 bases from J, the junction kept 11 bases outside the gene matches. CDR1 DFQATT and CDR2 SNEGSKA come from the germline V gene (reference sequence). This CDR3 has 15 amino acids. CDR3 loop: CSATSQGASDYGYTF. The CDR3 nucleotides read TGCAGTGCCACATCACAGGGGGCGTCCGACTATGGCTACACCTTC.

This clonotype appeared a few times. The chain is built from TRBV6-5 and TRBJ1-2, with 7 bases that match TRBD1. V lost 3 bases and J lost 2; bases outside the gene matches: 3. The CDR3 length is 14 residues. The germline V gene has CDR1 MNHEY and CDR2 SVGAGI. The CDR3 here is CASSYRDRNYGYTF. The DNA of the CDR3 is TGTGCCAGCAGTTATCGGGACAGAAACTATGGCTACACCTTC.

The rearrangement uses TRBV7-2 and TRBJ2-7; 10 bases agree with TRBD1. The CDR3 loop spans 14 amino acids. CDR1 SGHTA and CDR2 FQGNSA come from the germline V gene. Trimming took 4 bases from V and 4 from J; bases not matched to a gene: 4. CDR3 amino acids: CASSWGQGNYEQYF. Written as DNA, the CDR3 is TGTGCCAGCAGCTGGGGACAGGGGAATTACGAGCAGTACTTC.

The gene calls are TRBV7-2 and TRBJ1-5; the D gene is possibly TRBD1 (5 bases). With 4 bases removed from V and 5 bases from J, the gap between germline ends came to 12 bases. Germline-derived CDR1 and CDR2 are SGHTA and FQGNSA. The CDR3 runs 14 residues. The CDR3 loop is CASSSYGTDQPQHF. In DNA, the CDR3 is TGTGCCAGCAGCTCCTACGGGACCGATCAGCCCCAGCATTTT.

The chain links TRBV7-9 to TRBJ2-7; the match to TRBD1 covers 10 bases. In germline, CDR1 is SEHNR, CDR2 FQNEAQ (reference sequence). This CDR3 has 17 amino acids. The V segment lost 5 bases and the J segment 2 bases; nucleotides outside the gene matches: 12. CDR3 sequence reads: CASSNTRQGAGPYEQYF. The CDR3 coding sequence is TGTGCCAGCAGCAACACCCGACAGGGGGCGGGTCCCTACGAGCAGTACTTC.

The chain is built from TRBV7-2 and TRBJ1-5; D remains unclear. V lost 2 bases to trimming and J lost 7 bases, with 9 bases between them. The CDR3 consists of 13 residues. The germline V gene has CDR1 SGHTA and CDR2 FQGNSA. The CDR3 nucleotides are TGTGCCAGCAGCTTAAGTTTTTCCCAGCCCCAGCATTTT. Translated: CASSLSFSQPQHF.

This clonotype was counted a few times. This chain joins TRBV7-2 and TRBJ2-7; D is perhaps TRBD2 (6 bases). The CDR3 is 14 residues long. Germline loops: CDR1 SGHTA, CDR2 FQGNSA. Trimming took 1 base from V and 7 from J, leaving 14 bases between them. The CDR3 bases are TGTGCCAGCAGCTTAGTGCGGGGCGCTGCAGAGCAGTACTTC. Translating it yields CASSLVRGAAEQYF.

This chain joins TRBV6-6 and TRBJ2-7, with 8 bases matching TRBD2. The junction had 6 bases not matched to a gene; V was cut back by 8 bases and J by 3 bases. The CDR3 totals 13 residues. Germline V gene sequence: CDR1 MNHNY, CDR2 SVGAGI (reference sequence). CDR3: CASGQRGHYEQYF. In DNA form, the CDR3 reads TGTGCCAGCGGACAGCGGGGGCACTACGAGCAGTACTTC.